This T cell receptor (beta chain) was captured in a study of cytomegalovirus exposure and HLA in healthy donors (dated by TCRdb to 2015 to 2018). About the study as a whole: According to an earlier analysis of several hundred of the donors, 150 million to 200 million T cells yielded over 100 million unique TCR beta sequences and approximately 300 Gb of sequence data. The T cell repertoires of 550 to 850 subjects were profiled by immunosequencing and related to cytomegalovirus serostatus. About 280 gigabases of sequencing data and around 85 million unique TCR sequences made up an early release that covered roughly 670 HLA-typed donors. All discovery cohort repertoires had been generated using a single sequencing platform. A later genetic analysis used genome-wide SNP genotypes for about 60% of the 666 donors, treating that subset as a discovery cohort. Across under 500 genotyped donors of the cohort, an average of roughly 230,000 unique TCR beta nucleotide sequences per donor were sequenced, and around 20% of those sequences were non-productive. Alongside the repertoire data, information on donor age, sex, ethnicity and CMV serostatus was compiled. Class I and class II HLA loci were covered by the typing at four-digit resolution. Typing coverage varied by locus: roughly 620-640 donors for A, B, C, DRB1 and DQB1; approximately 500 for DQA1; 606 for DPA1; some 470 for DPB1. Rather than using new phenotypic data, the later analysis identified candidate immune exposures from TCR beta sequences and from how often those sequences occurred across donors. The study aimed to test whether cataloging public T cell receptors could reveal signatures of past pathogen exposure. To study patterns of TCR occurrence, a later analysis re-analyzed previously published TCR beta repertoires from 550 to 800 donors and added high-resolution HLA genotyping. To predict cytomegalovirus infection status, the study combined high-throughput TCR immunosequencing, statistical association of individual TCRs with disease status, and machine learning. Of the approximately 400 genotyped donors, 70% to 90% were placed in the genetic ancestry cluster associated with self-reported Caucasian donors. In an earlier analysis of about 590 of the donors, high-throughput TCR beta sequencing was used to judge whether each TCR beta V gene segment behaved as functional or pseudogenic. In addition to the first cohort of 666 subjects, a separate validation cohort of 120 different subjects was used. Because of strong linkage in the cohort, roughly five DR-DQ haplotypes were treated as single units for association and clustering. Points the paper makes about the study in general: V-gene and J-gene trimming of TCR beta chains was associated with a missense DCLRE1C variant in a later genetic analysis, and the association was replicated in an independent cohort. While some public TCRs were present in many individuals, most TCR sequences turned up only very rarely across donors. Linkage disequilibrium might explain the correlated functional status among segregating V segments, but an unknown experimental factor could not be ruled out. Compared with equally common non-associated chains, HLA-associated TCR beta chains in a later analysis were more clonally expanded and had lower generation probabilities. The presence/absence analyses assumed that sequencing depth was roughly uniform across donors, and that assumption may not be true. A cluster of highly shared sequence variants was judged likely to be a technical artifact of the sequencing pipeline. A later analysis reported that several top co-occurrence clusters appeared linked to parvovirus B19, influenza, CMV and Epstein-Barr virus. Strong co-occurrence of HLA alleles, especially DR and DQ, made assigning TCR associations to individual alleles difficult. Cytomegalovirus status was reported to be diagnosed by the classifier with high specificity and sensitivity in both the original and validation cohorts. HLA typing was unavailable for some donors at each locus, so association tests used only the typed subset. In an earlier analysis of a few hundred of the donors, most TCR beta V segments were observed in productive rearrangements about 87% or about 30% of the time, broadly matching IMGT annotations. In a later analysis, most CMV-associated TCR beta chains were found to appear HLA-restricted, with HLA associations seemingly driven largely by CMV exposure. The cohort was sequenced for TCR beta chains only, and without alpha or paired-chain data the features that could be detected were limited. Because counts were too low, more than 15 rarely observed V segments, including chromosome 9 orphons, were left out of the earlier analysis of several hundred of the donors. In a later analysis, the rate of TCR association differed among HLA loci, with DRB1 alleles having the most associated TCRs and HLA-C alleles having the fewest. The authors suggested that the approach could potentially be generalized to other disease states and immunological phenotypes. CMV serostatus was the only immune exposure information available for the cohort. In vitro tests confirmed that a few of the cytomegalovirus-associated TCR beta chains recognize cytomegalovirus antigens. Because the 87-base-pair reads could not distinguish some IMGT-functional V segments, including TRBV6-2 and TRBV6-3, those segments were excluded. A further reported finding was that TCR beta sequences accurately predicted the HLA-A and HLA-B alleles for most subjects in the first cohort. According to a later genetic analysis, donors in an Asian-associated ancestry cluster had fewer N-insertions in productive TCRs than the roughly 660-donor mean. In the study, roughly 160 TCR beta chains were listed as associated with cytomegalovirus. At a false discovery rate of 0.05, a later analysis linked 16,951 TCR beta sequences to specific HLA alleles.

The cohort was made up of approximately 670 healthy bone marrow donors. At the time of sampling, all cohort members were nominally healthy, though unrecorded immune exposures were likely present. The donor tested CMV seronegative and was one of the 352 seronegative cohort members. Every donor gave a peripheral blood sample, and the peripheral blood mononuclear cells from that sample were used for TCR beta sequencing. Genomic DNA extraction from the blood cell samples was performed with the Qiagen DNeasy Blood Extraction Kit. Only a few counts were recorded for this clone. It has no known antigen specificity. Within one base of it there is no much larger clone, and no base qualities were kept. Taken from cysteine to phenylalanine, the CDR3 has 14 residues. Only the CDR3 portion is preserved as DNA: 42 bases, with reading frame beginning at the first base. Ends trimmed: V by 9 bases, J by 4 bases; bases unmatched to a gene: 7. CDR1 and CDR2, looked up from the germline V gene, are LGHNT and FRNRAP.

Libraries were built with the immunoSEQ multiplex PCR assay. For the multiplex PCR, a mixture combining 60 forward primers for TCR Vbeta segments and 13 reverse primers for TCR Jbeta segments was used. The CDR3 region of rearranged TCR beta genes was amplified from genomic DNA by a multiplex PCR assay. The amplified TCR beta libraries were sequenced on the Illumina HiSeq System as 87-base-pair reads. The source study handled its data this way. A later analysis tallied roughly 78 million unique TCR beta chains across the 666 repertoires, and some 12 million of those chains were shared by two or more donors. Raw reads were error-corrected and collapsed into unique sequences with a nearest-neighbor algorithm that merged closely related sequences to remove PCR and sequencing errors. Alignment of CDR3 sequences to IMGT reference sequences was used to assign V, D and J gene segments. For a sequence to be retained, a match of at least six nucleotides was required to both a V gene segment and a J gene segment. A rearrangement was called productive if the CDR3 had no stop codons and remained in frame with V and J, and every other rearrangement was called non-productive. CDR3 was defined by IMGT convention, running from the second conserved V-encoded cysteine to the conserved J-encoded phenylalanine. Sequences without an unambiguous match to a single V gene segment were excluded from the earlier analysis of 450 to 750 of the donors. An earlier analysis of 587 of the donors called V segments functional above 56.7% productive rearrangements and segregating when the between-donor standard deviation exceeded 5%. A statistical classification framework was built for diagnosing cytomegalovirus status from the catalog of TCR beta chain sequences. In a later analysis, TCR nucleotide sequences were compared against IMGT/GENE-DB human TR gene sequences so that V and J genes could be assigned. Using the TCRdist pipeline, a later analysis assigned CDR3 sequences along with most-parsimonious VDJ recombination scenarios. In a later analysis, each TCR beta chain was defined by its CDR3 amino acid sequence together with its V-gene family, and reads without a unique V-gene family were excluded. In a later analysis, 450 to 600 highly shared, low-generation-probability nucleotide sequences were removed to address suspected cross-contamination and a sequencing artifact. In a later analysis, a clonal expansion index for each public chain was calculated from normalized within-repertoire ranks of inferred template counts. Generation probabilities in a later analysis came from a VDJ recombination model fitted to out-of-frame rearrangements, and those results were checked against IGoR. In a later analysis, TCR-TCR, TCR-HLA and TCR-CMV co-occurrence was scored with hypergeometric tests, and a repertoire-size bias correction was applied to TCR pairs. False discovery rates were estimated in a later analysis by permuting HLA or CMV assignments 20 times. In a later analysis, co-occurring TCRs were grouped with DBSCAN, and TCRdist sequence similarity was added when clustering was performed within HLA-allele-positive subsets. For co-occurrence clustering, repertoires with fewer than 30,000 or more than 120,000 public chains were excluded, along with roughly 5 repertoires with anomalous nucleotide sharing. TCRdb stores this immuneACCESS table with in-frame sequences only. Part of the clones is absent; in the studies checked, under half of the shortfall reflects unresolved V genes, and no reason is known for the rest. V, J and clone size are those of that table, while D and trimming were read from the DNA. The table for this sample lists 140,000 or so clones; approximately 68% of them were counted only once. The top ten clones comprise approximately 2% of the sample.

The sample comprised PBMCs. The V and J genes are TRBV12-5 and TRBJ2-3; TRBD2 fits 10 bases in the junction. The receptor's source is a man in his forties in good health and CMV-seronegative. CDR3 loop: CASGPGLASDTQYF. The base sequence is TGTGCTAGCGGACCGGGACTAGCGTCAGATACGCAGTATTTT. The full variable domain, completed from the reference TRBV12-5 and TRBJ2-3 proteins outside the CDR3, reads DARVTQTPRHKVTEMGQEVTMRCQPILGHNTVFWYRQTMMQGLELLAYFRNRAPLDDSGMPKDRFSAEMPDATLATLKIQPSEPRDSAVYFCASGPGLASDTQYFGPGTRLTVL.